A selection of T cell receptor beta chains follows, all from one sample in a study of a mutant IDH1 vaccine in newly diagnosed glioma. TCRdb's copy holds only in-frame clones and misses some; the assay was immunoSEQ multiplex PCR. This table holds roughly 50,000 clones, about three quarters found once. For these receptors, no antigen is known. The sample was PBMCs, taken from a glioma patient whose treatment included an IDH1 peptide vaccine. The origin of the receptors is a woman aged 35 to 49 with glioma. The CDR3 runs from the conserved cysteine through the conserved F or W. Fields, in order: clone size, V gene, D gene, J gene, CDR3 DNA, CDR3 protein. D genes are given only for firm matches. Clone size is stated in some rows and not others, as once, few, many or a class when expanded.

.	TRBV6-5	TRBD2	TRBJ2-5	TGTGCCAGCAGTTATCGGGGGGTAGGGGAGACCCAGTACTTC	CASSYRGVGETQYF
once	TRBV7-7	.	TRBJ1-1	TGTGCTAGCAGCTTTTCTGCGAACACTGAAGCTTTCTTT	CASSFSANTEAFF
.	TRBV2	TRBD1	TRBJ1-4	TGTGCCAGCAGCGAAGGACAGGGTGGGATTAATGAAAAACTGTTTTTT	CASSEGQGGINEKLFF
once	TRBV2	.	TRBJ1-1	TGTGCCAGCACGGAGTGGGCCCGAGCTGAAGCTTTCTTT	CASTEWARAEAFF
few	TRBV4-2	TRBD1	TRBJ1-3	TGTGCCAGCAGCCTCCGCACGGGACAGGGGGCCGACCGCTCTGGAAACACCATATATTTT	CASSLRTGQGADRSGNTIYF
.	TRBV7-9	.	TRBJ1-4	TGTGCCAGCAGCTTAGCGGGGGGGGCACTACTGTTTTTT	CASSLAGGALLFF
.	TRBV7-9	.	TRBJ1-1	TGTGCCAGCAGCGACACACAGCGGACTAACACTGAAGCTTTCTTT	CASSDTQRTNTEAFF
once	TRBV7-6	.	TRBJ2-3	TGTGCCAGCAGCGACCGGGGGGATACGCAGTATTTT	CASSDRGDTQYF
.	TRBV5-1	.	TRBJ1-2	TGCGCCAGCAGCTCGTGGTTAAGGGGCTATGGCTACACCTTC	CASSSWLRGYGYTF
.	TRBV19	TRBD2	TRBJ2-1	TGTGCCAGTAGTATAGATTCGGGGGGTAGTGGAAATGAGCAGTTCTTC	CASSIDSGGSGNEQFF
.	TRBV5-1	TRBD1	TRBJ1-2	TGCGCCAGCAGCTTGAGTGCGACAGGGGCTACCTATGGCTACACCTTC	CASSLSATGATYGYTF
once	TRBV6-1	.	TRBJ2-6	TGTGCCAGCAGTGACCGGGGAAGTGGGGCCAACGTCCTGACTTTC	CASSDRGSGANVLTF
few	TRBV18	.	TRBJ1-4	TGTGCCAGCTCACCACCTGGTCTGAATGAAAAACTGTTTTTT	CASSPPGLNEKLFF
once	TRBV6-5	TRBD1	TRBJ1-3	TGTGCCAGCACCCGGACAGGACTTTCTGGAAACACCATATATTTT	CASTRTGLSGNTIYF
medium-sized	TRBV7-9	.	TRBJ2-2	TGTGCCAGCAGCCCGTCGACAGGAACCACCGGGGAGCTGTTTTTT	CASSPSTGTTGELFF
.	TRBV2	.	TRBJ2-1	TGTGCCAGCAGTAACTACCGGAGGGCCTGGGACAATGAGCAGTTCTTC	CASSNYRRAWDNEQFF
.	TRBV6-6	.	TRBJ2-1	TGTGCCAGCAGTGCGACTAGTCTCAATGAGCAGTTCTTC	CASSATSLNEQFF
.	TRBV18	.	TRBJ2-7	TGTGCCAGCTCACCGGTAAGCGTAGGGGCCAGTCGATACGAGCAGTACTTC	CASSPVSVGASRYEQYF
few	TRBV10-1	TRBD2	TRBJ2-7	TGCGCCAGCAGTCGCGGGGGACTATCCTACGAGCAGTACTTC	CASSRGGLSYEQYF
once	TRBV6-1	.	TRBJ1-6	TGTGCCAGCAGCGTACAACGGGACCGGGGTTCACCCCTCCACTTT	CASSVQRDRGSPLHF
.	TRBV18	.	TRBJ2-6	TGTGCCAGCTCACCACCCTCTGGGGCCAACGTCCTGACTTTC	CASSPPSGANVLTF